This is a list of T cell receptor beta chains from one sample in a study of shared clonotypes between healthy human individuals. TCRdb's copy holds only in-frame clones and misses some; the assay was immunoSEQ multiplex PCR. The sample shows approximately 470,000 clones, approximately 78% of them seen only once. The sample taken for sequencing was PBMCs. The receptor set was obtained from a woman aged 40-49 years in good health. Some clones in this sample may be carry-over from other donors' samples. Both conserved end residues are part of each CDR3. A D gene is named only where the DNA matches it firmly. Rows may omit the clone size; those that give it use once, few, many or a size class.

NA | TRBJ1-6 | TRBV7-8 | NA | TGTGCCAGCAGCTTTAGCCTATATCGGGACCCAAATTCACCCCTCCACTTT | CASSFSLYRDPNSPLHF
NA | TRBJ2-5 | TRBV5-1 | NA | TGCGCCAGCAGCCGCGGACTGGCAGAGACCCAGTACTTC | CASSRGLAETQYF
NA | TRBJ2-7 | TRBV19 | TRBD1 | TGTGCCAGTAGTATCTTGGGACAGACAACCTACGAGCAGTACTTC | CASSILGQTTYEQYF
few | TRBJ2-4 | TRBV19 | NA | TGTGCCAGTACCGGGACCGGGGGAAACATTCAGTACTTC | CASTGTGGNIQYF
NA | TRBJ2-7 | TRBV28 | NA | TGTGCCAGCAGCCCGCACATATACGAGCAGTACTTC | CASSPHIYEQYF
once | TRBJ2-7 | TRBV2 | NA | TGTGCCAGCAGTGAATACTCGGGCGAGCGGTACTTC | CASSEYSGERYF
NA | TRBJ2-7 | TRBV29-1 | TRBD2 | TGCAGCGTTGCCGGCGGGGGAGACGAGCAGTACTTC | CSVAGGGDEQYF
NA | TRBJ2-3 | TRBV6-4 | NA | TGTGCCAGCAGTCGGGAGATGGCAGATACGCAGTATTTT | CASSREMADTQYF
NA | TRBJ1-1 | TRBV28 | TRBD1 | TGTGCCAGCAGTGCCCTCGACTTCGGGACAGGGGTTTTCCGAGGGTGGAACACTGAAGCTTTCTTT | CASSALDFGTGVFRGWNTEAFF
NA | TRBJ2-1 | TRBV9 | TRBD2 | TGTGCCAGCAGCGCACCGGGACTAGCGGGAGTCGAGCAGTTCTTC | CASSAPGLAGVEQFF
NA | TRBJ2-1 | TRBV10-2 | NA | TGCGCCAGCCGCTTAGGATTGTGGAGAGAGCAGTTCTTC | CASRLGLWREQFF
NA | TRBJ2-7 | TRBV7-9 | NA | TGTGCCAGCAGCACTGGAGGGCCCTACGAGCAGTACTTC | CASSTGGPYEQYF
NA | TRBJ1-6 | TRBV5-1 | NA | TGCGCCAGCAGCTTGGTTTGGCAACGTGATAATTCACCCCTCCACTTT | CASSLVWQRDNSPLHF
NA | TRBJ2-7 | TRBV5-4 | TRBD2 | TGTGCCAGCAGCCGCCGGGGGGGCGGGAGCCACTCCTACGAGCAGTACTTC | CASSRRGGGSHSYEQYF
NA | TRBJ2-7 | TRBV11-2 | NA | TGTGCCAGCAGCCGCGCTAGTGGCATATCCCACGAGCAGTACTTC | CASSRASGISHEQYF
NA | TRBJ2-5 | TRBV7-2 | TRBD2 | TGTGCCAGCAGCTTGGGACTAGCGGGAGGGAGCCGAGAGACCCAGTACTTC | CASSLGLAGGSRETQYF
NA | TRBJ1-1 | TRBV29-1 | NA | TGCACCACACTGGGGCCGGAGAACACTGAAGCTTTCTTT | CTTLGPENTEAFF
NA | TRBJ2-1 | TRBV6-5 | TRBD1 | TGTGCCAGCAGTTACTCTGGCAGGGGGAATGAGCAGTTCTTC | CASSYSGRGNEQFF
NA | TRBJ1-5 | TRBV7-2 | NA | TGTGCCAGCAGCACCGAGCATCAGCCCCAGCATTTT | CASSTEHQPQHF
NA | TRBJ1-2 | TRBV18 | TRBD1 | TGTGCCAGCTCACCGGGACAGGGGGACTATGGCTACACCTTC | CASSPGQGDYGYTF
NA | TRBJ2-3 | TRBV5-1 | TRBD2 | TGCGCCAGCAGCCGGATTTATAGCGGGAGGGCGGGAGATACGCAGTATTTT | CASSRIYSGRAGDTQYF
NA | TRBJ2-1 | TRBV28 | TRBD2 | TGTGCCAGCAGTTTGAGGCTAGCGGGTTACAATGAGCAGTTCTTC | CASSLRLAGYNEQFF
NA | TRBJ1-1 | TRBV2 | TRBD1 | TGTGCCAGCAGCGACAGGGGTGACACTGAAGCTTTCTTT | CASSDRGDTEAFF
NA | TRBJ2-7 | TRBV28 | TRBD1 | TGTGCCAGCAAAGGGACAGTGCCCTCCTACGAGCAGTACTTC | CASKGTVPSYEQYF